The clone carrying this T cell receptor beta chain was counted once. The sample originates from a study of blood T cell repertoires in COVID-19. Across the study: The origin of the acute and convalescent COVID-19 samples was the United States, Italy and Spain. The cDNA or gDNA used as material had been derived from T cells, B-cell-depleted T cells, or PBMCs.

As originally analysed: Amplification of reference gene primers was used by the study to estimate nucleated cell counts. Clones were sequenced by immunoSEQ multiplex PCR, and TCRdb holds only the in-frame ones, with some missing. Clone size and V and J calls were adopted from that table, with D and trimming inferred from the DNA. The repertoire has 140,000 to 150,000 clones, about 84% of them found once; the top ten carry 5%. Germline lookup yields CDR1 LGHNA and CDR2 YSLEER. Between the trimmed V and J ends, which lost 0 bases and 1 base, there was a span of 6 bases. This CDR3 contains 14 residues. The V and J genes are TRBV4-3 and TRBJ1-1, with unresolved D. The origin of this receptor is a woman in her fifties or sixties with acute or convalescent COVID-19. Sequencing was done on a sample of peripheral blood. The CDR3 DNA follows: TGCGCCAGCAGCCAAGATCCTCGGAACACTGAAGCTTTCTTT. This encodes CASSQDPRNTEAFF.